Listed below are T cell receptor beta chains from one sample, sequenced in a study of read filtering for tumor transcriptome and immune sequencing. TCRdb reprocessed the reads with MiXCR, giving one entry per CDR3 protein. The sample lists more than 100,000 distinct CDR3 sequences, under 15% seen once, with 11% in the top ten. Sample: a population of CD138-negative cells sorted from bone marrow. The receptor set was obtained from a donor at least 40 years old with multiple myeloma. Each CDR3 is given with its conserved first and last residue. The D gene is left open where the match is weak. Rows give clone size only sometimes, using once, few, many, or a class for an expanded clone.

J gene: TRBJ1-1
V gene: TRBV7-9
clone size: many
D gene: NA
CDR3 DNA: TGTGCCAGCAGCTTACCCGCCCGGCACACTGAAGCTTTCTTT
CDR3 protein: CASSLPARHTEAFF

J gene: TRBJ2-5
V gene: TRBV3-1
clone size: NA
D gene: TRBD2
CDR3 DNA: TGTGCCAGCAGCCAAGATGGGGCTAGCGGCCGGGCCCAGTACTTC
CDR3 protein: CASSQDGASGRAQYF

J gene: TRBJ1-1
V gene: TRBV3-1
clone size: many
D gene: TRBD1
CDR3 DNA: TGTGCCAGCAGCCAAGAGCCCCCAGGGGGCTGGACTGAAGCTTTCTTT
CDR3 protein: CASSQEPPGGWTEAFF

J gene: TRBJ2-2
V gene: TRBV27
clone size: many
D gene: NA
CDR3 DNA: TGTGCCAGCAGTTTATCGACGCGGAACACCGGGGAGCTGTTTTTT
CDR3 protein: CASSLSTRNTGELFF

J gene: TRBJ2-7
V gene: TRBV7-9
clone size: many
D gene: NA
CDR3 DNA: TGTGCCAGCAGCTTAAAGGGCGGGTTTGACTACGAGCAGTACTTC
CDR3 protein: CASSLKGGFDYEQYF

J gene: TRBJ2-3
V gene: TRBV7-2
clone size: many
D gene: NA
CDR3 DNA: TGTGCCAGCAGTAACCCCAGGGAAAGGTCAGATACGCAGTATTTT
CDR3 protein: CASSNPRERSDTQYF

J gene: TRBJ1-3
V gene: TRBV5-1
clone size: NA
D gene: NA
CDR3 DNA: TGCGCCAGCAGCTTGCGGCAGGACTCTGGAAACACAATATATTTT
CDR3 protein: CASSLRQDSGNTIYF

J gene: TRBJ1-3
V gene: TRBV7-2
clone size: many
D gene: NA
CDR3 DNA: TGTGCCAGCAGCCCAGCCCCCAAGGGCCCTGGAAACACCATATATTTT
CDR3 protein: CASSPAPKGPGNTIYF

J gene: TRBJ2-3
V gene: TRBV15
clone size: few
D gene: TRBD1
CDR3 DNA: TGTGCCACCAGCAGCGGACAGGGAAGCACAGATACGCAGTATTTT
CDR3 protein: CATSSGQGSTDTQYF

J gene: TRBJ1-2
V gene: TRBV12-3/TRBV12-4
clone size: many
D gene: TRBD1
CDR3 DNA: TGTGCCAGCAGGGGGACAGGTGGATATAACTATGGCTACACCTTC
CDR3 protein: CASRGTGGYNYGYTF

J gene: TRBJ2-3
V gene: TRBV3-1
clone size: many
D gene: NA
CDR3 DNA: TGTGCCAGCAGCCAAGAATCATCGCGGGGAACAAGCACAGATACGCAGTATTTT
CDR3 protein: CASSQESSRGTSTDTQYF

J gene: TRBJ2-1
V gene: TRBV4-1
clone size: many
D gene: NA
CDR3 DNA: TGCGCCAGCAGCCAAGATCAGATCTCCTACAATGAGCAGTTCTTC
CDR3 protein: CASSQDQISYNEQFF

J gene: TRBJ2-1
V gene: TRBV3-1
clone size: many
D gene: NA
CDR3 DNA: TGTGCCAGCAGCCAATCGGGGCATGAGCAGTTCTTC
CDR3 protein: CASSQSGHEQFF

J gene: TRBJ2-1
V gene: TRBV7-8
clone size: many
D gene: TRBD2
CDR3 DNA: TGTGCCAGCAGCTTATGGGGACTAGCGGGACAATACAATGAGCAGTTCTTC
CDR3 protein: CASSLWGLAGQYNEQFF

J gene: TRBJ2-1
V gene: TRBV9
clone size: NA
D gene: TRBD1
CDR3 DNA: TGTGCCAGCAGCCCCGGGACAGGGCCGCAATATGAGCAGTTCTTC
CDR3 protein: CASSPGTGPQYEQFF

J gene: TRBJ2-1
V gene: TRBV12-3/TRBV12-4
clone size: many
D gene: NA
CDR3 DNA: TGTGCCAGCAGTTCCCGTGATGAGCAGTTCTTC
CDR3 protein: CASSSRDEQFF

J gene: TRBJ1-5
V gene: TRBV19
clone size: many
D gene: NA
CDR3 DNA: TGTGCCAGTAGTATAGGAGGTGACAATCAGCCCCAGCATTTT
CDR3 protein: CASSIGGDNQPQHF

J gene: TRBJ1-5
V gene: TRBV14
clone size: many
D gene: TRBD1
CDR3 DNA: TGTGCCAGCAGCCCAGACCGGGACAGGGGTCATCAGCCCCAGCATTTT
CDR3 protein: CASSPDRDRGHQPQHF

J gene: TRBJ1-2
V gene: TRBV4-1
clone size: many
D gene: NA
CDR3 DNA: TGCGCCAGCAGCCAAGTATGGAGGTCCAATCACTATGGCTACACCTTC
CDR3 protein: CASSQVWRSNHYGYTF

J gene: TRBJ2-5
V gene: TRBV4-1
clone size: many
D gene: TRBD2
CDR3 DNA: TGCGCCAGCAGCCCCCGTGGAAGCGGGGGGAGAGAGACCCAGTACTTC
CDR3 protein: CASSPRGSGGRETQYF

J gene: TRBJ2-1
V gene: TRBV11-2
clone size: many
D gene: NA
CDR3 DNA: TGTGCCAGCAGCAAGACAGCCGGCTCCTACAATGAGCAGTTCTTC
CDR3 protein: CASSKTAGSYNEQFF

J gene: TRBJ1-5
V gene: TRBV3-1
clone size: many
D gene: NA
CDR3 DNA: TGCGCCAGCAGCTTGGGTGATAGCAATCAGCCCCAGCATTTT
CDR3 protein: CASSLGDSNQPQHF

J gene: TRBJ1-2
V gene: TRBV5-1
clone size: many
D gene: NA
CDR3 DNA: TGCGCCAGCAGCTTGGCCGAACTTTCTGGCTACACCTTC
CDR3 protein: CASSLAELSGYTF

J gene: TRBJ2-1
V gene: TRBV20-1
clone size: NA
D gene: TRBD2
CDR3 DNA: TGCAGTGTTAGAGATCAGCGCGGGAGGGCCAGCAGAGTGCAGTTCTTC
CDR3 protein: CSVRDQRGRASRVQFF

J gene: TRBJ2-3
V gene: TRBV12-3/TRBV12-4
clone size: many
D gene: NA
CDR3 DNA: TGTGCCAGCAGTTTACGCACAGACCCCACAGATACGCAGTATTTT
CDR3 protein: CASSLRTDPTDTQYF

J gene: TRBJ1-1
V gene: TRBV6-2/TRBV6-3
clone size: many
D gene: NA
CDR3 DNA: TGTGCCAGCAATAATATGAACACTGAAGCTTTCTTT
CDR3 protein: CASNNMNTEAFF

J gene: TRBJ2-3
V gene: TRBV5-4
clone size: many
D gene: TRBD2
CDR3 DNA: TGTGCCAGCAGCTCGGGGGGGACTAGCACAGATACGCAGTATTTT
CDR3 protein: CASSSGGTSTDTQYF

J gene: TRBJ2-1
V gene: TRBV5-6
clone size: many
D gene: NA
CDR3 DNA: TGTGCCAGCAGCGAGGAGAGCCGCTACAATGAGCAGTTCTTC
CDR3 protein: CASSEESRYNEQFF

J gene: TRBJ2-5
V gene: TRBV12-3/TRBV12-4
clone size: NA
D gene: NA
CDR3 DNA: TGTGCCAGCAGTCTCGTACCGTTGGAGACCCAGTACTTC
CDR3 protein: CASSLVPLETQYF

J gene: TRBJ1-2
V gene: TRBV19
clone size: many
D gene: NA
CDR3 DNA: TGTGCCAGTAGTAAAGAGAGAATTTATGGCTACACCTTC
CDR3 protein: CASSKERIYGYTF

J gene: TRBJ2-7
V gene: TRBV20-1
clone size: NA
D gene: TRBD1
CDR3 DNA: TGCAGTGCTAGAGCTCGGGAGGACAGGGGTATGTGGGAGCAGTACTTC
CDR3 protein: CSARAREDRGMWEQYF